Reported below is one TCR beta chain. The target antigen is unknown. These data are taken from a study of CD8 T cells in ankylosing spondylitis. Findings of the study overall: Some motif variants had been reported before (in reactive arthritis synovial fluid and blood). A TCR beta motif of under 10 highly homologous variants appeared characteristic of ankylosing spondylitis blood. Reportedly, disease-linked clones are significantly enriched in ankylosing spondylitis patients' matched synovial fluid. Disease-linked clones bore a CD8+ phenotype and were relatively rare in peripheral blood.

The authors made TCR beta libraries by quantitative 5'-RACE with molecular barcodes. TCRdb reanalysed the 5' RACE reads using MiXCR and keeps one entry per CDR3 protein. The data contain about 540,000 distinct CDR3 sequences, about 13% of them singletons. The CDR3 extends over 14 amino acids. V was shortened by 4 bases and J by 8 bases, with 15 bases between the two germline ends. The chain employs TRBV12-3 or TRBV12-4 and TRBJ2-1; D is unresolved. The sequence came from a male donor with ankylosing spondylitis. Sequencing was done on a sample of blood, either unsorted or a sorted T cell fraction (not recorded which). CDR3 nucleotides: TGTGCCAGCAGTTCCCGGGCCAAGGGCGATGAGCAGTTCTTC. It codes for CASSSRAKGDEQFF.